Presented here are 8 T cell receptor beta chains from one specimen sequenced in a study of T cell responses to AZD1222 COVID-19 vaccine. The repertoire was sequenced with immunoSEQ multiplex PCR; TCRdb's copy has only in-frame clones and lacks some. The sample includes over 45,000 clones, about 85% of them seen just once. The sample in question was peripheral blood, obtained on day 0 of AZD1222 vaccination. Receptor source: an adult in good health.

This chain links TRBV4-1 with TRBJ2-5, with 8 bases fitting TRBD1. J was trimmed by 4 bases and V by 4 bases; bases with no gene match: 14. Germline-derived CDR1 and CDR2 are MGHRA and YSYEKL. The CDR3 has 17 residues. CDR3 protein: CASSLGTGGPTSETQYF. CDR3 bases: TGCGCCAGCAGCCTCGGGACAGGAGGCCCAACTTCAGAGACCCAGTACTTC.

The CDR3 DNA sequence: TGTGCCAGCAGCCCGATGGGGGGGGGCAGCTCCTACAATGAGCAGTTCTTC. Protein: CASSPMGGGSSYNEQFF. This chain connects TRBV5-4 to TRBJ2-1, with TRBD2 as a possible D gene (7 bases). CDR3 size: 17 residues. In germline, CDR1 is SGHNT, CDR2 YYREEE (reference sequence). Trimming stripped 4 bases from V and 0 bases from J, with 17 bases between.

This clone has only one observation. J is TRBJ2-7 and V is TRBV2; 13 nucleotides match TRBD2. Trimming cost V 6 bases and J 3 bases; bases outside gene matches: 8. Per germline, CDR1 SNHLY and CDR2 FYNNEI. This CDR3 spans 16 amino acids. The CDR3 spells CASRGETSGGLYEQYF. CDR3 bases: TGTGCCAGCAGAGGAGAGACTAGCGGGGGGCTCTACGAGCAGTACTTC.

Only one count was recorded for this clone. The V gene is TRBV6-5, the J gene TRBJ1-2; D is unclear. The germline V and J ends were trimmed by 7 bases and 1 base, with 10 bases remaining between them. Germline loops: CDR1 MNHEY, CDR2 SVGAGI. There are 13 residues in the CDR3. DNA of the CDR3: TGTGCCAGCACCTGGGCGGTTAACTATGGCTACACCTTC. This codes for CASTWAVNYGYTF.

This chain uses TRBV18 with TRBJ1-1; D unresolved. Germline CDR1 is KGHSH and CDR2 is LQKENI. Trimming cost V 4 bases and J 1 base, with 13 bases left between them. The CDR3 loop spans 15 amino acids. Here the CDR3 DNA reads TGTGCCAGCTCACTCGAACATGGGGAGAACACTGAAGCTTTCTTT. The encoded protein is CASSLEHGENTEAFF.

The V and J genes are TRBV5-4 and TRBJ2-6; 7 bases match TRBD2. CDR3 length: 17 residues. The trim removed 0 bases at V and 0 bases at J, leaving 3 bases unmatched. Germline CDR1 and CDR2: SGHNT and YYREEE (reference sequence). CDR3 protein: CASSLGPGGSGANVLTF. DNA for the CDR3: TGTGCCAGCAGCTTGGGACCGGGAGGCTCTGGGGCCAACGTCCTGACTTTC.

The rearrangement links TRBV30 to TRBJ2-5, with 7 bases aligning to TRBD1. The CDR3 has 13 residues. Trimming cost V 2 bases and J 5 bases; bases outside gene matches: 5. Per germline, CDR1 GTSNPN and CDR2 SVGIG (reference sequence). This CDR3 reads CAWSRGRTETQYF. The DNA for the CDR3 is TGTGCCTGGAGTAGGGGGCGAACGGAGACCCAGTACTTC.

This chain joins TRBV4-2 and TRBJ1-2; D is unclear. There are 17 residues in the CDR3. V lost 1 base, J lost 0 bases, and 15 bases lay in between. Germline-derived CDR1 and CDR2 are LGHNA and YNFKEQ. The CDR3 region is CASSQVWRFGSNYGYTF. CDR3 DNA: TGTGCCAGCAGCCAAGTTTGGCGGTTTGGGTCTAACTATGGCTACACCTTC.